The rows below give T cell receptor beta chains drawn from one sample of a study of cytomegalovirus exposure and HLA in healthy donors. Repertoires were generated with immunoSEQ multiplex PCR, while TCRdb's copy carries only in-frame clones and drops some. This repertoire shows 150,000 or so clones, roughly 72% found once; its top ten account for roughly 7.3%. Sequenced input: PBMCs. The receptors here all came from a male donor in good health and CMV-seronegative. CDR3s include the opening cysteine and the closing phenylalanine or tryptophan. Each record gives: V gene, D gene, J gene, clone size, CDR3 DNA, CDR3 protein. A D gene is named only where the DNA matches it firmly. The size field is filled for only some rows; it gives once, few, many or a size class.

V: TRBV4-2; D: -; J: TRBJ2-7; size: -; DNA: TGTGCCAGCAGCCAATCAGAGGCAGAATACTCCTACGAGCAGTACTTC; CDR3: CASSQSEAEYSYEQYF
V: TRBV6-1; D: -; J: TRBJ1-1; size: -; DNA: TGTGCCAGCATCAGAGCAACAGGTCGCACTGAAGCTTTCTTT; CDR3: CASIRATGRTEAFF
V: TRBV5-1; D: TRBD1; J: TRBJ1-1; size: few; DNA: TGCGCCAGCAGCTCGGGACAGGGGAACACTGAAGCTTTCTTT; CDR3: CASSSGQGNTEAFF
V: TRBV14; D: TRBD1; J: TRBJ2-7; size: -; DNA: TGTGCCAGCAGCGAACCGGGACAGGGGAGGCACGAGCAGTACTTC; CDR3: CASSEPGQGRHEQYF
V: TRBV13; D: -; J: TRBJ2-3; size: few; DNA: TGTGCCAGCAGCCCCCGGACAGACGCCAAACGAGATACGCAGTATTTT; CDR3: CASSPRTDAKRDTQYF
V: TRBV29-1; D: -; J: TRBJ2-7; size: -; DNA: TGCAGCGTTGAAGCGGAGTTCCACGAGCAGTACTTC; CDR3: CSVEAEFHEQYF
V: TRBV7-6; D: -; J: TRBJ2-7; size: -; DNA: TGTGCCAGCAGCTTAGAAAGCCGGTCTGACTACGAGCAGTACTTC; CDR3: CASSLESRSDYEQYF
V: TRBV14; D: -; J: TRBJ2-3; size: -; DNA: TGTGCCAGCAGCCCCTCGGGACTCTTAGATACGCAGTATTTT; CDR3: CASSPSGLLDTQYF
V: TRBV30; D: TRBD1; J: TRBJ2-7; size: -; DNA: TGTGCCGGAGATTACCGGGACAGGGGGCTTTACGAGCAGTACTTC; CDR3: CAGDYRDRGLYEQYF
V: TRBV30; D: -; J: TRBJ1-2; size: -; DNA: TGTGCCTGGCGAGAGGGCGCCGGGTATGGCTACACCTTC; CDR3: CAWREGAGYGYTF
V: TRBV28; D: TRBD2; J: TRBJ2-7; size: -; DNA: TGTGCCAGCAGAACACTAGCGGGAGGCTCCTACGAGCAGTACTTC; CDR3: CASRTLAGGSYEQYF
V: TRBV30; D: -; J: TRBJ2-7; size: few; DNA: TGTGCCTGGAGTCTTGACGGGAAGTACGAGCAGTACTTC; CDR3: CAWSLDGKYEQYF
V: TRBV4-3; D: TRBD2; J: TRBJ2-1; size: -; DNA: TGCGCCAGCAGCCGGGGACTAGCGGGGGGTGAGCAGTTCTTC; CDR3: CASSRGLAGGEQFF
V: TRBV7-8; D: TRBD1; J: TRBJ1-5; size: -; DNA: TGTGCCAGCAGCCGACAGGGTAGCAATCAGCCCCAGCATTTT; CDR3: CASSRQGSNQPQHF
V: TRBV2; D: TRBD2; J: TRBJ2-2; size: -; DNA: TGTGCCAGCTTAGCGGGGGTGGTCACCGGGGAGCTGTTTTTT; CDR3: CASLAGVVTGELFF
V: TRBV30; D: TRBD2; J: TRBJ2-1; size: -; DNA: TGTGCCTGGAGTCGAGCGGGAGCTTTCAATGAGCAGTTCTTC; CDR3: CAWSRAGAFNEQFF
V: TRBV7-2; D: -; J: TRBJ2-7; size: -; DNA: TGTGCCAGCAGCTTAGGGGGGACATCCTCGCGGGCCTACGAGCAGTACTTC; CDR3: CASSLGGTSSRAYEQYF
V: TRBV25-1; D: -; J: TRBJ2-4; size: -; DNA: TGTGCCAGCAGTGAGGGTAAGTTGGAGACTCCAAAAAACATTCAGTACTTC; CDR3: CASSEGKLETPKNIQYF
V: TRBV2; D: TRBD2; J: TRBJ2-6; size: few; DNA: TGTGCCAGCACCGGACTAGCGGGGGGGCTGGGCGGGGCCAACGTCCTGACTTTC; CDR3: CASTGLAGGLGGANVLTF
V: TRBV7-6; D: TRBD2; J: TRBJ2-7; size: -; DNA: TGTGCCAGCAGCTTAGGCCGTTGGCGGGAGGAGCAGTACTTC; CDR3: CASSLGRWREEQYF
V: TRBV4-2; D: TRBD2; J: TRBJ2-7; size: -; DNA: TGTGCCAGCAGCCAATTGACTAGCGGGAGGGCCGCCTACGAGCAGTACTTC; CDR3: CASSQLTSGRAAYEQYF
V: TRBV9; D: TRBD1; J: TRBJ1-1; size: few; DNA: TGTGCCAGCAGCGTAGGGACAGGGATTGAAGCTTTCTTT; CDR3: CASSVGTGIEAFF
V: TRBV10-2; D: -; J: TRBJ2-1; size: -; DNA: TGCGCCAGCAGGAGGGCCTCCTACAATGAGCAGTTCTTC; CDR3: CASRRASYNEQFF
V: TRBV11-2; D: TRBD2; J: TRBJ2-2; size: -; DNA: TGTGCCAGCAGCTTAAGGCTAGCGGGGGGCACCGGGGAGCTGTTTTTT; CDR3: CASSLRLAGGTGELFF
V: TRBV25-1; D: TRBD2; J: TRBJ2-1; size: -; DNA: TGTGCCAGCTCGCTGGGGGGGAGCTCCTACAATGAGCAGTTCTTC; CDR3: CASSLGGSSYNEQFF
V: TRBV18; D: TRBD1; J: TRBJ1-2; size: once; DNA: TGTGCCAGCTCACCGACAGGGGAAGACTATGGCTACACCTTC; CDR3: CASSPTGEDYGYTF
V: TRBV28; D: -; J: TRBJ1-4; size: few; DNA: TGTGCCAGCAGTTTATCTGGCAGGGGTGGAAATGAAAAACTGTTTTTT; CDR3: CASSLSGRGGNEKLFF
V: TRBV7-3; D: TRBD2; J: TRBJ2-1; size: -; DNA: TGTGCCAGCAGCTTATCGTCGCTAGCGGGAGGGCCCTACAGCTCCTACAATGAGCAGTTCTTC; CDR3: CASSLSSLAGGPYSSYNEQFF
V: TRBV27; D: -; J: TRBJ2-3; size: -; DNA: TGTGCCAGCGCCCCCGGAGCGGGTTTGACAGATACGCAGTATTTT; CDR3: CASAPGAGLTDTQYF
V: TRBV5-1; D: TRBD1; J: TRBJ2-7; size: -; DNA: TGCGCCAGCAGCCAAGAGCAAAGCGGACAGGCCGAGTACTTC; CDR3: CASSQEQSGQAEYF
V: TRBV13; D: -; J: TRBJ2-7; size: -; DNA: TGTGCCAGCAGCTTATCGAGACTTTCCTACGAGCAGTACTTC; CDR3: CASSLSRLSYEQYF
V: TRBV11-2; D: -; J: TRBJ2-1; size: -; DNA: TGTGCCAGCAGCTTAGGCCCGAGGCAGTTCTTC; CDR3: CASSLGPRQFF
V: TRBV7-3; D: -; J: TRBJ1-1; size: -; DNA: TGTGCCAGCAGCTTAGAGGTTCTGAACACTGAAGCTTTCTTT; CDR3: CASSLEVLNTEAFF
V: TRBV15; D: -; J: TRBJ2-3; size: -; DNA: TGTGCCACCAGCAGAAGACAGGATATTAGCACAGATACGCAGTATTTT; CDR3: CATSRRQDISTDTQYF
V: TRBV6-6; D: -; J: TRBJ1-1; size: -; DNA: TGTGCCAGCAGGGACAGCCCCAACATGAACACTGAAGCTTTCTTT; CDR3: CASRDSPNMNTEAFF
V: TRBV6-4; D: TRBD1; J: TRBJ2-2; size: -; DNA: TGTGCCAGCGGACAGGGGGCCGGGGAGCTGTTTTTT; CDR3: CASGQGAGELFF
V: TRBV7-8; D: TRBD1; J: TRBJ2-5; size: -; DNA: TGTGCCAGCAGCTTAAAGGGGACAGGGGCCCACCAAGAGACCCAGTACTTC; CDR3: CASSLKGTGAHQETQYF
V: TRBV9; D: TRBD2; J: TRBJ2-5; size: -; DNA: TGTGCCAGCAGCCACCTCCCTAGCGGGGGTGAGACCCAGTACTTC; CDR3: CASSHLPSGGETQYF
V: TRBV27; D: TRBD1; J: TRBJ2-5; size: -; DNA: TGTGCCAGCAGTTCCGGACAGGGGGTGTCAGAGACCCAGTACTTC; CDR3: CASSSGQGVSETQYF
V: TRBV5-4; D: TRBD1; J: TRBJ1-3; size: -; DNA: TGTGCCAGCAGCCCGGGACAGGGAAGGTCTGGAAACACCATATATTTT; CDR3: CASSPGQGRSGNTIYF
V: TRBV28; D: TRBD1; J: TRBJ2-7; size: -; DNA: TGTGCCAGCAGTTTACTACCCAGGGGGCCCTCCTACGAGCAGTACTTC; CDR3: CASSLLPRGPSYEQYF
V: TRBV28; D: TRBD2; J: TRBJ2-2; size: -; DNA: TGTGCCAGCAGTGCCCCGGGACTAGCGGGAGTGGGCGGGGAGCTGTTTTTT; CDR3: CASSAPGLAGVGGELFF
V: TRBV6-1; D: TRBD1; J: TRBJ2-5; size: -; DNA: TGTGCCAGCTGCCGGGACAGCCAAGAGACCCAGTACTTC; CDR3: CASCRDSQETQYF
V: TRBV29-1; D: TRBD1; J: TRBJ1-1; size: -; DNA: TGCAGCTACTCGGACAGGGGCGCTGAAGCTTTCTTT; CDR3: CSYSDRGAEAFF
V: TRBV28; D: -; J: TRBJ1-5; size: -; DNA: TGTGCCAGCAGTCCGGGACTTAGCAATCAGCCCCAGCATTTT; CDR3: CASSPGLSNQPQHF
V: TRBV5-1; D: -; J: TRBJ2-7; size: few; DNA: TGCGCCAGCAGCTTGCTCCAGGGCTACGAGCAGTACTTC; CDR3: CASSLLQGYEQYF
V: TRBV19; D: TRBD2; J: TRBJ2-3; size: -; DNA: TGTGCCAGTACCGCGGGGGTGATCACAGATACGCAGTATTTT; CDR3: CASTAGVITDTQYF